The T cell receptor beta chain under discussion was sequenced for a study of blood T cell repertoires in COVID-19. Study summary: Both acute and convalescent COVID-19 samples were obtained from the United States, Italy and Spain. Sample material is recorded as cDNA or gDNA derived from T cells, B-cell-depleted T cells, or PBMCs.

Adults between roughly 18 and 95 years of age took part from 24 US areas. The V gene's germline CDR1 is GTSNPN and CDR2 SVGIG (reference sequence). V lost 2 bases and J lost 13, with 18 bases in between. This CDR3 comprises 13 residues. Sequencing used immunoSEQ multiplex PCR; TCRdb keeps in-frame clones, though not all of them. Of a few hundred thousand clones in the sample, around 89% were seen once. This sequence originates from a woman in her forties or fifties who had recovered from COVID-19. This rearrangement joins TRBV30 to TRBJ1-5; no clear D. Sequencing was carried out using PBMCs or T cells enriched from blood (not recorded which). This chain's CDR3 is CAWSFNSPGAQHF. CDR3 DNA sequence: TGTGCCTGGAGTTTTAACTCTCCGGGAGCTCAGCATTTT.